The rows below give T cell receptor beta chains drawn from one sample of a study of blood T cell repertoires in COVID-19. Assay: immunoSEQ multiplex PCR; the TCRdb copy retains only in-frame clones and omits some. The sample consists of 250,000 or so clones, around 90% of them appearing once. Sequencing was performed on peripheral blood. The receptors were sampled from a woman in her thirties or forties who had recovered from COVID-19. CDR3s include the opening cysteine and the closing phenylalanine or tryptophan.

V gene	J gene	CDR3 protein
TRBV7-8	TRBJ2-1	CASSKALAPSSYNEQFF
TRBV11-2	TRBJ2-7	CASSFGGLEEQYF
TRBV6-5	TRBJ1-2	CASSYGQGGGYTF
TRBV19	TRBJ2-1	CASSPHLSSSYNEQFF
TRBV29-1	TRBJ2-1	CSVAGTGDEQFF
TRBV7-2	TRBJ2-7	CASSLAGNYEQYF
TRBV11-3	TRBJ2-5	CASSPGAGDGETQYF
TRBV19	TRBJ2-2	CASSTREGQGGPGELFF
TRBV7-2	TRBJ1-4	CASSLPTGPNEKLFF
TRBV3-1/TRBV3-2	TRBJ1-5	CASSPRGNQPQHF
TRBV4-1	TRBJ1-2	CASSQDPRGDGYTF
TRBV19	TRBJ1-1	CASSARGLMNTEAFF
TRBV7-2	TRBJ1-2	CASSSGAGYGYTF
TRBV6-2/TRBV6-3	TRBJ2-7	CASSPGSYEQYF
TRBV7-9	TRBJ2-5	CASSLWGAETQYF
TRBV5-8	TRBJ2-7	CASSHTGGEQYF
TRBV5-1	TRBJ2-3	CASAPPGDTQYF
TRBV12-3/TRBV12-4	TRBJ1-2	CASNPDTFYGYTF
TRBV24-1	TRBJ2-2	CATGAGLNTGELFF
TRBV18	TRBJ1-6	CASSPGSPNSPLHF
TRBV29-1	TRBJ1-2	CSARVANYGYTF
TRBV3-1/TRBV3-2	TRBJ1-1	CASSTGGLWNTEAFF
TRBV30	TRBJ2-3	CAWGLVTDTQYF
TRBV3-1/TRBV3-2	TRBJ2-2	CASSDIGQGGGELFF
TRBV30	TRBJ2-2	CAWSVGGSTGELFF
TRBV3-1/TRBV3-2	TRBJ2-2	CASRGLAPTGELFF
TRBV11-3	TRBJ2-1	CASSPSGGLNEQFF
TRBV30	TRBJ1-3	CAWTLSGNTIYF
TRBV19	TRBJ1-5	CASSIGVNQPQHF
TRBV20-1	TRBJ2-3	CSASGVAGVGTDTQYF
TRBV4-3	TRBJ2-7	CASSQRRLAGFYEQYF
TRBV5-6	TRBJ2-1	CASSLGSSWHREQFF
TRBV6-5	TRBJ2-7	CASSPGLAAYEQYF
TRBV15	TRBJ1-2	CATSTPRGKRRGYTF
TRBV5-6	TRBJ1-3	CASSPGGPGNTIYF
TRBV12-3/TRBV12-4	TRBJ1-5	CASSLARAQPQHF
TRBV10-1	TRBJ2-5	CASSELGREETQYF
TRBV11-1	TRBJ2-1	CASRGDSGQFF
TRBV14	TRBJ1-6	CASSQDAGSSYNSPLHF
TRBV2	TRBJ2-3	CASSVLPARGGTDTQYF
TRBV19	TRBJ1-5	CASSIVGAFNPSPQHF